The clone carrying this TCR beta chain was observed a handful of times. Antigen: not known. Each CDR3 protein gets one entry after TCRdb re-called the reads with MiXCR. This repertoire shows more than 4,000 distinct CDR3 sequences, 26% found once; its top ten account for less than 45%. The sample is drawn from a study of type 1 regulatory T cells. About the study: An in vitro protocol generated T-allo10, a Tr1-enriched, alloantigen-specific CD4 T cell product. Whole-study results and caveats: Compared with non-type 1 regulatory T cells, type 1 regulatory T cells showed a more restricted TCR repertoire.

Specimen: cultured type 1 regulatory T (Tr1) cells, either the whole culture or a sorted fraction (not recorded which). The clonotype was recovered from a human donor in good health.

CDR3 residues: CASSLGQGGGSPLHF. In DNA, the CDR3 is TGCGCCAGCAGCTTGGGACAGGGAGGTGGTTCACCCCTCCACTTT. The chain links TRBV5-1 to TRBJ1-6, with 7 bases fitting TRBD1. V was pared by 0 bases and J by 9 bases, with 6 bases of the junction left unmatched. Germline CDR1 reads SGHRS; CDR2 reads YFSETQ. The length of the CDR3 is 15 residues.